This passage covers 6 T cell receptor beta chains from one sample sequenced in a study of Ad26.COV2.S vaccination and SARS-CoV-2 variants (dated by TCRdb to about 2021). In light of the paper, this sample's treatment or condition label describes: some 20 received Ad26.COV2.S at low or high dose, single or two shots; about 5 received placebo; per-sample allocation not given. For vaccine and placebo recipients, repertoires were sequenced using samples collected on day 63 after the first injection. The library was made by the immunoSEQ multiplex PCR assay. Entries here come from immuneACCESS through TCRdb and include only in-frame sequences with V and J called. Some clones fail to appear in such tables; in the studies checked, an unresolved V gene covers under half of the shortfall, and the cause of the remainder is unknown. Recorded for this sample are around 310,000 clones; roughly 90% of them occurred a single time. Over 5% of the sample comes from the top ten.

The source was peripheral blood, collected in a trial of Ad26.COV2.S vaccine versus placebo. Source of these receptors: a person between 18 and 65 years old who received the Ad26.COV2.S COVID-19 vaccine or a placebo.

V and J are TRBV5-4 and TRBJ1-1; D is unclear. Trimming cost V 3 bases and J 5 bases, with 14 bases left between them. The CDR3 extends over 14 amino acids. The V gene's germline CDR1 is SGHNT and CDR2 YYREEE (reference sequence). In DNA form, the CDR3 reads TGTGCCAGCAGCTCCGACTCCGAGGGAACTGAAGCTTTCTTT. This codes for CASSSDSEGTEAFF.

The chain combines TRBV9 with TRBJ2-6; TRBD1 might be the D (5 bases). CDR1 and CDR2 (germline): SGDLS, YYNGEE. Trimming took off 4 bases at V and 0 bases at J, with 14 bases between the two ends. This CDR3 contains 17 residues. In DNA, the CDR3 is TGTGCCAGCAGCAGCCAGGGTGATGTCTCTGGGGCCAACGTCCTGACTTTC. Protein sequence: CASSSQGDVSGANVLTF. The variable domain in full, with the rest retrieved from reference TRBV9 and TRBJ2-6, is DSGVTQTPKHLITATGQRVTLRCSPRSGDLSVYWYQQSLDQGLQFLIQYYNGEERAKGNILERFSAQQFPDLHSELNLSSLELGDSALYFCASSSQGDVSGANVLTFGAGSRLTVL.

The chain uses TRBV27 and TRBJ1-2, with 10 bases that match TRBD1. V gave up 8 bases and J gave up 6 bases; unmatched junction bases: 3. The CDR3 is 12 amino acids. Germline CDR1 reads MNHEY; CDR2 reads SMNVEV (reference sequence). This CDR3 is CASRQGANGYTF. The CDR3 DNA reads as TGTGCCAGCCGACAGGGGGCTAATGGCTACACCTTC.

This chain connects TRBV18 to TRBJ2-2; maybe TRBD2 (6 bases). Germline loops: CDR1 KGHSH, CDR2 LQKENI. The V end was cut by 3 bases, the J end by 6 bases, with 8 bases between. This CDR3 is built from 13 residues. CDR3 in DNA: TGTGCCAGCTCACCCCCGGGGGCCGGGGAGCTGTTTTTT. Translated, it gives CASSPPGAGELFF.

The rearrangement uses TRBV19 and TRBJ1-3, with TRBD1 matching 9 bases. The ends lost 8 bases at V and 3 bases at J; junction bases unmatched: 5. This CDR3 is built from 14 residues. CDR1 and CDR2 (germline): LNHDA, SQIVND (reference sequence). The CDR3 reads CASRQGVSGNTIYF. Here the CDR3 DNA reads TGTGCCAGTCGACAGGGGGTTAGTGGAAACACCATATATTTT.

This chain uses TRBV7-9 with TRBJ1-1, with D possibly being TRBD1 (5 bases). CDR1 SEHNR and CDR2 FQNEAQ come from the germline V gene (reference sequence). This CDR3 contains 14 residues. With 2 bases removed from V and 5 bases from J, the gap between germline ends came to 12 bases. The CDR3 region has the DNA TGTGCCAGCAGCTTAATAGGGGTTGGGACTGAAGCTTTCTTT. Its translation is CASSLIGVGTEAFF.